Below are 20 T cell receptor beta chains sequenced from a single sample in a study of cytomegalovirus exposure and HLA in healthy donors. Using immunoSEQ multiplex PCR, the repertoire was profiled, and TCRdb retains in-frame clones only, with some absent. The repertoire includes tens of thousands of clones, approximately 93% of them detected once, and 0.55% to 0.8% sits in the top ten. Sequencing was done on a sample of PBMCs. These receptors were collected from a man between 18 and 35 years old in good health and CMV-seronegative.

The chain joins TRBV19 to TRBJ1-2; D possibly corresponds to TRBD1 (5 bases). The germline CDR1 and CDR2 sequences are LNHDA and SQIVND (reference sequence). The V gene lost 7 bases and the J gene lost 0 bases, with 12 bases spanning the gap. There are 14 residues in the CDR3. The CDR3 DNA is TGTGCCAGTAAGCTAGGAGGGGCTAACTATGGCTACACCTTC. Amino acid sequence: CASKLGGANYGYTF.

This sequence joins TRBV29-1 and TRBJ2-2; 12 bases fit TRBD1. In germline, CDR1 is SQVTM, CDR2 ANQGSEA. V was clipped by 3 bases and J by 7 bases; unmatched bases: 6. The CDR3 totals 15 residues. The CDR3 DNA reads as TGCAGCGTTGATCCCGGGACAGGGGGCAGCGGGGAGCTGTTTTTT. Translating it yields CSVDPGTGGSGELFF.

The chain is built from TRBV19 and TRBJ1-2, with D uncertain. The germline gives CDR1 LNHDA, CDR2 SQIVND (reference sequence). The CDR3 is 14 residues long. The V and J ends lost 5 bases and 4 bases respectively, with 14 bases between them. The CDR3 reads CASSLLTATYGYTF. The CDR3 DNA reads as TGTGCCAGTAGTCTCCTCACCGCTACCTATGGCTACACCTTC.

The chain carries TRBV6-5 and TRBJ1-4, with D possibly TRBD1 on 5 matching bases. The germline CDR1 and CDR2 sequences are MNHEY and SVGAGI. This CDR3 has 15 residues. V was trimmed by 3 bases and J by 8 bases, leaving 16 bases between them. The CDR3: CASSYQPGLPEKLFF. The CDR3 nucleotides read TGTGCCAGCAGTTATCAGCCAGGGCTTCCCGAAAAACTGTTTTTT.

The chain carries TRBV4-3 and TRBJ2-7; D unresolved. Germline CDR1 is LGHNA and CDR2 is YSLEER. This CDR3 region has 13 residues. The V end was cut by 0 bases, the J end by 4 bases, with 7 bases between. The chain's CDR3 is CASSQDTPYEQYF. As DNA, the CDR3 is TGCGCCAGCAGCCAAGATACTCCGTACGAGCAGTACTTC.

The J gene is TRBJ2-1, the V gene TRBV27; D not resolved. The CDR3 consists of 14 residues. V shed 2 bases and J shed 5 bases, with 10 bases lying between them. Per germline, CDR1 MNHEY and CDR2 SMNVEV (reference sequence). CDR3 coding DNA: TGTGCCAGCAGTTTAGGGCAGAATAACAATGAGCAGTTCTTC. Protein: CASSLGQNNNEQFF.

This chain uses TRBV27 with TRBJ1-4; D gene ambiguous. The CDR3 is 17 residues long. CDR1 is MNHEY, CDR2 SMNVEV, per germline (reference sequence). Trimming removed 3 bases from V and 5 bases from J, with 19 bases in between. The chain's CDR3 is CASSFSVEVARNEKLFF. The CDR3 bases are TGTGCCAGCAGTTTTTCAGTAGAGGTGGCTAGAAATGAAAAACTGTTTTTT.

The chain is built from TRBV6-1 and TRBJ1-2; the D is unclear. Germline-derived CDR1 and CDR2 are MNHNS and SASEGT. The CDR3 runs to 13 residues. V was trimmed by 1 base and J by 5 bases, leaving 8 bases between them. In DNA, the CDR3 is TGTGCCAGCAGTGAAGGTGTCGGGTATGGCTACACCTTC. This sequence encodes CASSEGVGYGYTF.

The chain carries TRBV4-1 and TRBJ2-6; TRBD1 matches at 7 bases. Germline CDR1 and CDR2: MGHRA and YSYEKL. This CDR3 region has 17 residues. V was pared by 1 base and J by 2 bases, with 5 bases of the junction left unmatched. The CDR3 region has the DNA TGCGCCAGCAGCCAAGGAGAGACAGGGCCTGGGGCCAACGTCCTGACTTTC. Protein: CASSQGETGPGANVLTF.

The chain carries TRBV7-3 and TRBJ2-3; a weak D match, TRBD2 (5 bases). This CDR3 is built from 15 residues. CDR1 is SGHTA, CDR2 FQGTGA, per germline. The V end lost 3 bases, the J end lost 0 bases, and 10 bases lay between the germline ends. The CDR3 nucleotides read TGTGCCAGCAGCTTTGGTGGGAGTAGCACAGATACGCAGTATTTT. Translated, it gives CASSFGGSSTDTQYF.

The rearrangement uses TRBV12-5 and TRBJ1-5; a possible D gene is TRBD1 (6 bases). Germline lookup yields CDR1 LGHNT and CDR2 FRNRAP. The germline V and J ends were trimmed by 6 bases and 0 bases, with 18 bases remaining between them. CDR3 length: 17 amino acids. The CDR3 coding sequence is TGTGCTAGTGGCTCGGTGGGGGACACGTATAGCAATCAGCCCCAGCATTTT. This sequence encodes CASGSVGDTYSNQPQHF.

As DNA, the CDR3 is TGTGCCAGCAGCTTTGGGACTGGTCGATTCAATGAGCAGTTCTTC. Protein: CASSFGTGRFNEQFF. The chain couples TRBV7-2 to TRBJ2-1; D is perhaps TRBD2 (6 bases). The CDR3 totals 15 residues. V dropped 3 bases and J dropped 6 bases, with 15 bases sitting between them. CDR1 is SGHTA, CDR2 FQGNSA, per germline.

J is TRBJ1-2 and V is TRBV11-1; D gene ambiguous. The CDR3 has 16 amino acids. CDR1 and CDR2 (germline): SGHAT, FQDESV (reference sequence). V was trimmed by 5 bases and J by 8 bases, leaving 24 bases between them. CDR3 protein: CASSANVGAGSGGYTF. CDR3 nucleotide sequence: TGTGCCAGCAGCGCAAACGTCGGCGCAGGCTCTGGGGGCTACACCTTC.

This clone was recorded once. The V call is TRBV5-4, the J call TRBJ2-5, with unresolved D. The germline CDR1 and CDR2 sequences are SGHNT and YYREEE (reference sequence). V gave up 0 bases and J gave up 6 bases, with 9 bases separating them. This CDR3 has 13 amino acids. The CDR3: CASSLAREKTQYF. The CDR3 bases are TGTGCCAGCAGCTTGGCCCGTGAGAAGACCCAGTACTTC.

The rearrangement links TRBV19 to TRBJ2-6; no reliable D call. CDR3 length: 16 residues. Germline V CDR1 and CDR2: LNHDA, SQIVND (reference sequence). The germline V and J ends were trimmed by 3 bases and 0 bases, with 9 bases remaining between them. The CDR3 DNA reads as TGTGCCAGTAGTATGGGCCAGTTCTCTGGGGCCAACGTCCTGACTTTC. Translating gives CASSMGQFSGANVLTF.

The chain has TRBV6-1 and TRBJ1-5; TRBD1 aligns across 8 bases. The ends lost 7 bases at V and 6 bases at J; junction bases unmatched: 11. CDR1 MNHNS and CDR2 SASEGT come from the germline V gene. The CDR3 is 15 residues long. The CDR3 reads CASKGVGRGRQPQHF. CDR3 in DNA: TGTGCCAGCAAGGGCGTGGGCAGGGGGCGTCAGCCCCAGCATTTT.

The chain uses TRBV5-1 and TRBJ2-7, with 7 bases that match TRBD2. V shed 7 bases, J shed 0 bases, and the junction held 10 bases outside the gene matches. CDR3 size: 15 residues. Germline-derived CDR1 and CDR2 are SGHRS and YFSETQ. CDR3 sequence reads: CASAGPGGSSYEQYF. The CDR3 DNA reads as TGCGCCAGCGCGGGCCCGGGGGGTTCCTCCTACGAGCAGTACTTC.

The V call is TRBV6-5, the J call TRBJ2-3, with TRBD2 matching 15 bases. This CDR3 is built from 16 residues. With 4 bases clipped from V and 5 bases from J, the junction kept 4 bases outside the gene matches. The germline V gene encodes CDR1 MNHEY and CDR2 SVGAGI. CDR3 DNA: TGTGCCAGCAGTTTCGGACTAGCGGGGGGGGGAGATACGCAGTATTTT. The encoded protein is CASSFGLAGGGDTQYF.

CDR3 loop: CASSYSVREKLFF. The CDR3 coding sequence is TGTGCCAGCAGTTACTCGGTCCGGGAAAAACTGTTTTTT. The chain links TRBV6-5 to TRBJ1-4; D is ambiguous. V dropped 0 bases and J dropped 8 bases, with 7 bases sitting between them. In germline, CDR1 is MNHEY, CDR2 SVGAGI. The CDR3 extends over 13 amino acids.

This clone was found a few times. V is TRBV18 and J is TRBJ1-2; TRBD1 aligns across 8 bases. The CDR3 covers 13 residues. Per germline, CDR1 KGHSH and CDR2 LQKENI. Losses at the gene ends were 3 bases for V and 4 bases for J; bases not matched to a gene: 1. The CDR3 region has the DNA TGTGCCAGCTCACCGGACAGGGCCTATGGCTACACCTTC. Translating it yields CASSPDRAYGYTF.